Below, one T cell receptor beta chain is given with its context. The antigen is not known. With 60 Vbeta and 13 Jbeta primers, the PCR was carried out. Clones were read by immunoSEQ multiplex PCR, and TCRdb kept only the in-frame ones, dropping some. This table holds about 140,000 clones, around 70% found once. The sample is drawn from a study of cytomegalovirus exposure and HLA in healthy donors. Study overall: A prior analysis found some 110 million unique TCR beta sequences from 170 million or so T cells.

Germline CDR1 SGHVS, CDR2 FQNEAQ. V gave up 5 bases and J gave up 5 bases, with 16 bases separating them. This CDR3 has 14 amino acids. Study results and caveats: Links to common viral pathogens appeared, in a later analysis, for several of the most significant clusters. Available immune exposure information was restricted to CMV serostatus only.

The chain carries TRBV7-8 and TRBJ2-7; tentatively, D is TRBD1 (6 bases). The receptor was derived from a man in his forties in good health and CMV-seronegative. Sequenced sample: PBMCs. CDR3 amino acids: CASSLNRAGDEQYF. The CDR3 bases are TGTGCCAGCAGCCTCAACAGGGCCGGGGACGAGCAGTACTTC.